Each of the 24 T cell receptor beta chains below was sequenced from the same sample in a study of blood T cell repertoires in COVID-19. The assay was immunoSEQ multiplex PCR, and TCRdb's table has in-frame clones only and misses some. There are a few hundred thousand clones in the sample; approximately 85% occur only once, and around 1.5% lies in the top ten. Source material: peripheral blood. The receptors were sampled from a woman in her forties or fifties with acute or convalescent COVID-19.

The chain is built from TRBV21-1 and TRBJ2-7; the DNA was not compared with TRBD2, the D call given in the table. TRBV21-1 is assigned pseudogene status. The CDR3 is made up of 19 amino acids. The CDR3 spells CASSLRVGKAGPLSYEQYF. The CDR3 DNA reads TGTGCCAGCAGCCTGAGGGTGGGAAAAGCGGGACCCCTCTCCTACGAGCAGTACTTC.

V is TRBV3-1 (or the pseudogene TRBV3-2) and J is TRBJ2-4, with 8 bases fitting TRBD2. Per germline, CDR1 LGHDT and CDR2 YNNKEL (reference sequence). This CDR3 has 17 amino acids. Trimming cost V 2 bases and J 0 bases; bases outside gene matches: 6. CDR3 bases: TGTGCCAGCAGCCAATTACTAGCGGTTAAAGCCAAAAACATTCAGTACTTC. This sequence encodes CASSQLLAVKAKNIQYF.

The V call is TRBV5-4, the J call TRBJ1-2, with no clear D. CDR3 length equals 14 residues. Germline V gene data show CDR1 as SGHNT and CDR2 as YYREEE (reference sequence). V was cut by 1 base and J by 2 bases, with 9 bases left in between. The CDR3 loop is CASSLSAENYGYTF. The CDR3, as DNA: TGTGCCAGCAGCTTGTCTGCGGAGAACTATGGCTACACCTTC.

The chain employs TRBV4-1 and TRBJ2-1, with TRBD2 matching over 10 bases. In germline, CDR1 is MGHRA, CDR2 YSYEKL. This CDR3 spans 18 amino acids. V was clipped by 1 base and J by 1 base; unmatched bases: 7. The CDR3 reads CASSQALGLAESYNEQFF. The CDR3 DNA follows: TGCGCCAGCAGCCAAGCTCTAGGACTAGCGGAATCCTACAATGAGCAGTTCTTC.

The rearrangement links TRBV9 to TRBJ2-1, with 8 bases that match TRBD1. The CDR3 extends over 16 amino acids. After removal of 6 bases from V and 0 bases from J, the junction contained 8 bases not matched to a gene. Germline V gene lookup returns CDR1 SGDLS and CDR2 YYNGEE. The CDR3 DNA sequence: TGTGCCAGCACCCGAGGACAGGGAATCTCCTACAATGAGCAGTTCTTC. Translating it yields CASTRGQGISYNEQFF.

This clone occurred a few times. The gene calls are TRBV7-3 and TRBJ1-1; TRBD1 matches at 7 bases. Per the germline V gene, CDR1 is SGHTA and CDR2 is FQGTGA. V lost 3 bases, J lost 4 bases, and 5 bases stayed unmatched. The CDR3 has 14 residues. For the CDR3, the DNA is TGTGCCAGCAGCTTGACAGGGAGGAGCACTGAAGCTTTCTTT. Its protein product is CASSLTGRSTEAFF.

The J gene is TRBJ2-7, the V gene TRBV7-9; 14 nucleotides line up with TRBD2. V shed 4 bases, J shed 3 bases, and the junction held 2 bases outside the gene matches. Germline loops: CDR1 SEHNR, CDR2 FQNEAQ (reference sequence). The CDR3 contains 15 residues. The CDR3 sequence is CASSSGLAGDYEQYF. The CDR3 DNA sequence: TGTGCCAGCAGCTCGGGACTAGCGGGAGACTACGAGCAGTACTTC.

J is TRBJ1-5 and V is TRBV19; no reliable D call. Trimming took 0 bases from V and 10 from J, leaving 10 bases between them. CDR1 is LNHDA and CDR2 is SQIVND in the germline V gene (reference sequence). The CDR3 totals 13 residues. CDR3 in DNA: TGTGCCAGTAGTATAGACAGGAACAGCCCCCAGCATTTT. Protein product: CASSIDRNSPQHF.

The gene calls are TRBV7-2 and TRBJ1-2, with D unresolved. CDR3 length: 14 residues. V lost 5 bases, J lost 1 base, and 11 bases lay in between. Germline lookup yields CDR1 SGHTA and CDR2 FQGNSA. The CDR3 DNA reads TGTGCCAGCAGCACCTCAGGAAATAACTATGGCTACACCTTC. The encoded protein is CASSTSGNNYGYTF.

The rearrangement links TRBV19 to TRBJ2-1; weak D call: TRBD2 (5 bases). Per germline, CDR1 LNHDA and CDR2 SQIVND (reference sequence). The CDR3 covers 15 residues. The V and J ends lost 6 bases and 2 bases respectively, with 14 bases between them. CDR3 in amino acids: CASRPDWKAYNEQFF. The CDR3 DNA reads TGTGCCAGTAGGCCGGACTGGAAAGCCTACAATGAGCAGTTCTTC.

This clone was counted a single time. The CDR3 loop reads CASSPDLRRWSYNEQFF. The CDR3 DNA reads as TGTGCCAGCAGTCCCGACCTGAGGAGGTGGTCCTACAATGAGCAGTTCTTC. This chain links TRBV27 with TRBJ2-1, with D perhaps matching TRBD2 (5 bases). Germline V lookup: CDR1 MNHEY, CDR2 SMNVEV (reference sequence). The V end was cut by 5 bases, the J end by 1 base, with 18 bases between. This CDR3 contains 17 residues.

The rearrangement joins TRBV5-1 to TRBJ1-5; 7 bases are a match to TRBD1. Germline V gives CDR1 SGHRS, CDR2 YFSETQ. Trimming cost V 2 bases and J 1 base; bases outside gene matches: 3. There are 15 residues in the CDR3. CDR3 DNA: TGCGCCAGCAGCTTTGACAGGGCGAGCAATCAGCCCCAGCATTTT. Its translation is CASSFDRASNQPQHF.

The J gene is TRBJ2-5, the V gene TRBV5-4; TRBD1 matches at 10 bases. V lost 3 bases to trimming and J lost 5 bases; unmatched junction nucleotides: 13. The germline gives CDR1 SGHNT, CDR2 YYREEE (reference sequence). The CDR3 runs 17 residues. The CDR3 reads CASSWAPGTGAQETQYF. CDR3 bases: TGTGCCAGCAGCTGGGCCCCCGGGACAGGGGCGCAGGAGACCCAGTACTTC.

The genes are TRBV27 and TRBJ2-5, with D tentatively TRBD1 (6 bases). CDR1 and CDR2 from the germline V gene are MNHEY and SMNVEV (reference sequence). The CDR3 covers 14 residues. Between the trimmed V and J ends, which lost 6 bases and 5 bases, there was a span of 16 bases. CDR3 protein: CASSHRQVGETQYF. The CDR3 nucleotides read TGTGCCAGCAGCCATAGACAGGTTGGGGAGACCCAGTACTTC.

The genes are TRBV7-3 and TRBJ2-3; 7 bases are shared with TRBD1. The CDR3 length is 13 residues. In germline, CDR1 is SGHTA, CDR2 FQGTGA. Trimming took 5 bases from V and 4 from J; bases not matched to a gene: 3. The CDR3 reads CASSQTGADTQYF. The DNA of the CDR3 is TGTGCCAGCAGCCAAACAGGGGCAGATACGCAGTATTTT.

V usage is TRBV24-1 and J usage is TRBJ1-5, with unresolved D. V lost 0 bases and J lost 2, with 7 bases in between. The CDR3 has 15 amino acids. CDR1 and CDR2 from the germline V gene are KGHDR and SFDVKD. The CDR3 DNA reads TGTGCCACCAGTGATTTGTCTTCGGGCAATCAGCCCCAGCATTTT. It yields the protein CATSDLSSGNQPQHF.

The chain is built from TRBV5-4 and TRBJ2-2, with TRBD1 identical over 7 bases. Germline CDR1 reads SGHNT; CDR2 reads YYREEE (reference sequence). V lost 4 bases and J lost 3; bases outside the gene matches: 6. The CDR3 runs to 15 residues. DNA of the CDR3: TGTGCCAGCAGCCCGGGACAGTTAGACACCGGGGAGCTGTTTTTT. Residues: CASSPGQLDTGELFF.

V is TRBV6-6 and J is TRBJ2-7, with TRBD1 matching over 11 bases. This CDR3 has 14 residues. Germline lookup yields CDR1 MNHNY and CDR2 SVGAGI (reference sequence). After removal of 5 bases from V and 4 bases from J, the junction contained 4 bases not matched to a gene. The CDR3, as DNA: TGTGCCAGCAGTCCTGGGGACAGGGGGTACGAGCAGTACTTC. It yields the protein CASSPGDRGYEQYF.

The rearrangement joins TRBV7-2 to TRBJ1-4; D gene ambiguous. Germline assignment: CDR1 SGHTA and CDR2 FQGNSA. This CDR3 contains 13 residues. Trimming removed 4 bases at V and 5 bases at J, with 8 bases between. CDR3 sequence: CASSSDWNEKLFF. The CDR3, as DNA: TGTGCCAGCAGCTCGGACTGGAATGAAAAACTGTTTTTT.

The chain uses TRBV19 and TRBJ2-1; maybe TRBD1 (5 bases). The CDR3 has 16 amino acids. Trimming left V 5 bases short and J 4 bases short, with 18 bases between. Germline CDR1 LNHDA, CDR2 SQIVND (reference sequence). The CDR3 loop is CASSLLGTGEYNEQFF. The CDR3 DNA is TGTGCCAGTAGTCTCCTCGGAACAGGAGAGTACAATGAGCAGTTCTTC.

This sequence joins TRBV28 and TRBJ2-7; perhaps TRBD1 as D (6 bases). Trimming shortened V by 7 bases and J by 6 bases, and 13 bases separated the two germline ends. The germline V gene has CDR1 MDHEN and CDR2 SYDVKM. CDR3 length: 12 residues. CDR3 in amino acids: CASTPQGREQYF. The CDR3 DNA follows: TGTGCCAGCACCCCACAGGGACGCGAGCAGTACTTC.

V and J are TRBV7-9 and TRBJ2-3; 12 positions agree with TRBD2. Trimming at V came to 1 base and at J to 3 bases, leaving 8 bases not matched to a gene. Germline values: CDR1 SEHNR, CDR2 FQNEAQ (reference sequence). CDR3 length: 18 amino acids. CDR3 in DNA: TGTGCCAGCAGCTTAGGGGTCGCGACTAGCGGGAGTACAGATACGCAGTATTTT. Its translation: CASSLGVATSGSTDTQYF.

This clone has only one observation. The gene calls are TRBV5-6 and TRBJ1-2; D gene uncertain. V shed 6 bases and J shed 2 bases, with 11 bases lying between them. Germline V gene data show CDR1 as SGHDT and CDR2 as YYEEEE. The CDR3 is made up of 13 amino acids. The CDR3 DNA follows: TGTGCCAGCAACCTCCTCGGGAACTATGGCTACACCTTC. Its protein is CASNLLGNYGYTF.

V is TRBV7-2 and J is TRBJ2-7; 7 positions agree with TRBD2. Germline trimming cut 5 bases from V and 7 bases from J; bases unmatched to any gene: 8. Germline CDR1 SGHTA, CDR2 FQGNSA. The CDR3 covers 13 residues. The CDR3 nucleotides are TGTGCCAGCAGCCTCGGGGGGTCAGAAGAGCAGTACTTC. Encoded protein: CASSLGGSEEQYF.